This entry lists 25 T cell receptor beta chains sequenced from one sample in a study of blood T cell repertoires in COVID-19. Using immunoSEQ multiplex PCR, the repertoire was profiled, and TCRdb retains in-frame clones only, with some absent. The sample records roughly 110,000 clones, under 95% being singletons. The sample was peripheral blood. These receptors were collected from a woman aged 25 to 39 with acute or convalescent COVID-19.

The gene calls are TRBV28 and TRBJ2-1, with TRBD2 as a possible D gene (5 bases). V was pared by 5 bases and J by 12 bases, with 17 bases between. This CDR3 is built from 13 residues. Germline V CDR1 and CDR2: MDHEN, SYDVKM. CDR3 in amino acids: CASSPPGSWMQFF. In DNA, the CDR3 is TGTGCCAGCAGTCCACCGGGAAGCTGGATGCAGTTCTTC.

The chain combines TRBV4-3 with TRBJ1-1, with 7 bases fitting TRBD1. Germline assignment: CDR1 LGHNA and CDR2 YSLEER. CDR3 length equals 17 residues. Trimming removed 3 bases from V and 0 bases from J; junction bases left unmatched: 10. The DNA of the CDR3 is TGCGCCAGCAGCCATCGACTACAGGGGACTTTGAACACTGAAGCTTTCTTT. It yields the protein CASSHRLQGTLNTEAFF.

The CDR3 loop is CASNLRRTSSYNSPLHF. In DNA form, the CDR3 reads TGTGCCAGCAACCTTCGACGGACAAGCTCCTATAATTCACCCCTCCACTTT. The rearrangement links TRBV21-1 to TRBJ1-6; TRBD1 was called by the table and not checked on the DNA. TRBV21-1 is labeled a pseudogene. The CDR3 sequence is 17 residues long.

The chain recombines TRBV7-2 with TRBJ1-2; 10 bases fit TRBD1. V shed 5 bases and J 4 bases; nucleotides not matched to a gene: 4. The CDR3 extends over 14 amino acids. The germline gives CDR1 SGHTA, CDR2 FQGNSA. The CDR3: CASSPGQGLYGYTF. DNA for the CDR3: TGTGCCAGCAGCCCGGGACAGGGGCTCTATGGCTACACCTTC.

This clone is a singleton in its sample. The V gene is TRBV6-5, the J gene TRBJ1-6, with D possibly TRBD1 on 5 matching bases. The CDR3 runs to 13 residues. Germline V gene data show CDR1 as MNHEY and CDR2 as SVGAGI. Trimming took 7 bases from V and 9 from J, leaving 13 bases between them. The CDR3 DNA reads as TGTGCCAGCAAAGGGGCGTTTGGTTCACCCCTCCACTTT. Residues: CASKGAFGSPLHF.

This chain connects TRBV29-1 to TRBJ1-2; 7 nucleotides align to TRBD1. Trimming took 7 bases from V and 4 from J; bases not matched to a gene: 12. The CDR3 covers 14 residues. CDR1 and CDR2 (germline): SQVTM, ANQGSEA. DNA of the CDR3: TGCAGCGATTCTAAAGGGGGCTCGGCCTATGGCTACACCTTC. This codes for CSDSKGGSAYGYTF.

The chain's CDR3 is CASSITLSGTGGHGRGVGEQFF. As DNA, the CDR3 is TGTGCCAGCAGTATAACATTATCCGGGACAGGGGGCCATGGTAGGGGTGTAGGTGAGCAGTTCTTC. V is TRBV27 and J is TRBJ2-1, with 12 bases aligning to TRBD1. This CDR3 has 22 residues. Germline trimming cut 5 bases from V and 9 bases from J; bases unmatched to any gene: 29. CDR1 and CDR2 from the germline V gene are MNHEY and SMNVEV (reference sequence).

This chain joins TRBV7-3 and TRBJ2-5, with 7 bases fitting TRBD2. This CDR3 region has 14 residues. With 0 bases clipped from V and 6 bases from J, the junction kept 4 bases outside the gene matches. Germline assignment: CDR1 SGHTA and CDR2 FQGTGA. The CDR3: CASSLTGGFKTQYF. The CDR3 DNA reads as TGTGCCAGCAGCTTAACGGGGGGGTTCAAGACCCAGTACTTC.

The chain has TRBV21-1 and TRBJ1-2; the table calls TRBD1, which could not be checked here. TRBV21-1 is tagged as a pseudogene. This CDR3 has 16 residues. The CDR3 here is CASSKVLQGYSYGYTF. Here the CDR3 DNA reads TGTGCCAGCAGCAAAGTCTTGCAGGGGTACAGCTATGGCTACACCTTC.

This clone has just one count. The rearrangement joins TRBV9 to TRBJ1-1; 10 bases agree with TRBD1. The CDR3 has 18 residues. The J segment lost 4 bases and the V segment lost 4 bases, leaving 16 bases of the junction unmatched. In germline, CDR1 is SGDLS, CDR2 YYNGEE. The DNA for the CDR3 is TGTGCCAGCAGCTTTTCCCCATTAGGACAGGGGGTGGGCACTGAAGCTTTCTTT. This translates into CASSFSPLGQGVGTEAFF.

As DNA, the CDR3 is TGTGCCTGGAGTGAACGGTCGTTCACAGATACGCAGTATTTT. It codes for CAWSERSFTDTQYF. The genes are TRBV30 and TRBJ2-3; unclear D gene. The CDR3 totals 14 residues. V lost 1 base and J lost 2, with 10 bases in between. The germline CDR1 and CDR2 sequences are GTSNPN and SVGIG (reference sequence).

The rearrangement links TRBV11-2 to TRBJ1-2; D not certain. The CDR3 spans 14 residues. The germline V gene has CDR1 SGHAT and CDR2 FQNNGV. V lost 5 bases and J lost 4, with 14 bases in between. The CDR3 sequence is CASSVHGVLYGYTF. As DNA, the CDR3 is TGTGCCAGCAGCGTTCACGGGGTCCTCTATGGCTACACCTTC.

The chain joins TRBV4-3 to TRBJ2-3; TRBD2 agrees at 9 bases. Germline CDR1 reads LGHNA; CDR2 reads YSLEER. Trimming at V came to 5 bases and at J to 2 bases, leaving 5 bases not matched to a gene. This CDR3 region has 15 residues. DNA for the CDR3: TGCGCCAGCAGCTATCGACTAGCGGCCACAGATACGCAGTATTTT. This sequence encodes CASSYRLAATDTQYF.

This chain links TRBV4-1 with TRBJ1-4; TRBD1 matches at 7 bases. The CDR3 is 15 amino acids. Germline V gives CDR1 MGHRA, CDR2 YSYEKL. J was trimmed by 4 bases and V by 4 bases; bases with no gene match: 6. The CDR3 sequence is CASSPWDSRNEKLFF. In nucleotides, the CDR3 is TGCGCCAGCAGCCCCTGGGACAGCCGTAATGAAAAACTGTTTTTT.

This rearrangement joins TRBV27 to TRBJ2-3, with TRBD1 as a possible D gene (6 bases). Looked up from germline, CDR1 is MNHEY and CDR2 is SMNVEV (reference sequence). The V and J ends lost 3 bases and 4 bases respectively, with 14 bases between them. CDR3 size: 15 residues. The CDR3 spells CASSFIGQLADTQYF. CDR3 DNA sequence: TGTGCCAGCAGTTTCATCGGACAGTTGGCAGATACGCAGTATTTT.

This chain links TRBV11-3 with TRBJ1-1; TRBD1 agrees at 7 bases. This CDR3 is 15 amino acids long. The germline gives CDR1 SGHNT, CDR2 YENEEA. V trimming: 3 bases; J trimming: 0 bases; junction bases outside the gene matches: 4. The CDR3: CASSLGQQMNTEAFF. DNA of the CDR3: TGTGCCAGCAGCTTGGGACAGCAAATGAACACTGAAGCTTTCTTT.

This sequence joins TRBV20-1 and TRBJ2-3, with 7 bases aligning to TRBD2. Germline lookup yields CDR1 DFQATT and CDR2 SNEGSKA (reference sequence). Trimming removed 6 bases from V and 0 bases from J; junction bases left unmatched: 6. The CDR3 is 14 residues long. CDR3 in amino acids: CSASSGSSTDTQYF. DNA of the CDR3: TGCAGTGCGAGTAGCGGGTCTAGCACAGATACGCAGTATTTT.

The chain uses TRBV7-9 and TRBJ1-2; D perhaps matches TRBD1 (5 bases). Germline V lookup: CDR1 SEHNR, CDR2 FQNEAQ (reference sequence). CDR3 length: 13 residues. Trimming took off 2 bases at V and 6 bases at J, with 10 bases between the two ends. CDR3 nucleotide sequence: TGTGCCAGCAGCTTATCAGGGTTCCATGGCTACACCTTC. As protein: CASSLSGFHGYTF.

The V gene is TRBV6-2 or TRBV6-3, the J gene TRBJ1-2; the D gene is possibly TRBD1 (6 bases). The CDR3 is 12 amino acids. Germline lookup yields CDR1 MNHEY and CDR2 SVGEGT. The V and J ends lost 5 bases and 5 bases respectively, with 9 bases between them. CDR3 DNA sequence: TGTGCCAGCAGTACAGGGCGGTATGGCTACACCTTC. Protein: CASSTGRYGYTF.

The CDR3 region is CASSEEGLTNYGYTF. CDR3 bases: TGTGCCAGCAGCGAAGAGGGCCTGACTAACTATGGCTACACCTTC. The chain is built from TRBV9 and TRBJ1-2; unclear D gene. The CDR3 has 15 amino acids. Germline CDR1 and CDR2: SGDLS and YYNGEE. Deletions cut 3 bases from V and 0 bases from J, with 12 bases between.

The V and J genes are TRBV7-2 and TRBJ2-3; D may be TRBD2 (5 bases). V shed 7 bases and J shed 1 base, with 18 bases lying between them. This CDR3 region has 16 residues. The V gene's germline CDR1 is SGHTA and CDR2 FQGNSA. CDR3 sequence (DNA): TGTGCCAGCACCGCGGGTTCCGTTCACCGCACAGATACGCAGTATTTT. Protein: CASTAGSVHRTDTQYF.

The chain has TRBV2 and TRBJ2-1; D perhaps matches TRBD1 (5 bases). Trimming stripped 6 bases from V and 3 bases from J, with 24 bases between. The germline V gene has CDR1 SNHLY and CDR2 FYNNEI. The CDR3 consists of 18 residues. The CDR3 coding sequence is TGTGCCAGCAGAGGAACAGGAGATCAATTGAAAGTCTACAATGAGCAGTTCTTC. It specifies CASRGTGDQLKVYNEQFF.

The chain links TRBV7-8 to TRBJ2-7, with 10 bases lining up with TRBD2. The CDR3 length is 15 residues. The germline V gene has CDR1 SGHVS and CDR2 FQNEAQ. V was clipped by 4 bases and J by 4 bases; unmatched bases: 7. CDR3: CASSSIAGGRYEQYF. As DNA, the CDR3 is TGTGCCAGCAGCTCTATAGCGGGAGGCAGGTACGAGCAGTACTTC.

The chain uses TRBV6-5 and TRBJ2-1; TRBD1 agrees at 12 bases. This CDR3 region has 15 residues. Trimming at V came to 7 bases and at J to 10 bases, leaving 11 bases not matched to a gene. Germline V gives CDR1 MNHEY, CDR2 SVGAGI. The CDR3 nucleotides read TGTGCCAGCACCGACCGGGACAGGGGGCCTGGGGAGCAGTTCTTC. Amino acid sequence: CASTDRDRGPGEQFF.

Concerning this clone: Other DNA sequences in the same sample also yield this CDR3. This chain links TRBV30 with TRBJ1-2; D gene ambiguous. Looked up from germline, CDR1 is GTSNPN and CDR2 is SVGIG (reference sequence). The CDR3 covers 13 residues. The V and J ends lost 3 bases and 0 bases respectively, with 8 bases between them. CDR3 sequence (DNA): TGTGCCTGGAGCCGCGGCGCTAACTATGGCTACACCTTC. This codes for CAWSRGANYGYTF.